This passage covers 20 T cell receptor beta chains from one sample sequenced in a study of T cell repertoires in cytomegalovirus infection. Their target antigens are unknown. TCRdb redid the calling of the reads with MiXCR, one entry per CDR3 protein. Here the sample spans 100,000 or so distinct CDR3 sequences, 25% to 30% being singletons. The sequencing used CD8+ T cells from cultured PBMCs, collected from culture after CMV antigen stimulation. These receptors were collected from a human donor in good health (CMV status not recorded). Some clones in this sample may be carry-over from other donors' samples.

Only one count was recorded for this clonotype. At one end, the junction sequence differs from germline, possibly due to a read error. The chain recombines TRBV7-9 with TRBJ2-3, with TRBD1 as a possible D gene (5 bases). The V gene's germline CDR1 is SEHNR and CDR2 FQNEAQ (reference sequence). There are 15 residues in the CDR3. The CDR3 nucleotides read TGTGCCAGCAGCATCAGGGTGCGCGAGGCAGATACGCGGTATTTT. Residues: CASSIRVREADTRYF.

The V and J genes are TRBV7-9 and TRBJ2-5; no firm D call. CDR3 length equals 14 residues. V lost 1 base and J lost 5, with 11 bases in between. Germline values: CDR1 SEHNR, CDR2 FQNEAQ (reference sequence). This CDR3 is CASSLVVARETQYF. CDR3 DNA: TGTGCCAGCAGCTTAGTCGTAGCCCGGGAGACCCAGTACTTC.

There are a few counts of this clonotype. V usage is TRBV12-3 or TRBV12-4 and J usage is TRBJ2-3; possible D gene TRBD2, 6 bases. The length of the CDR3 is 12 residues. Between the trimmed V and J ends, which lost 9 bases and 1 base, there was a span of 8 bases. The CDR3 DNA reads as TGTGCCAGTTGGGAGGGCACAGATACGCAGTATTTT. Its protein product is CASWEGTDTQYF.

The V and J genes are TRBV7-9 and TRBJ2-7; D call uncertain. From germline, CDR1 is SEHNR and CDR2 FQNEAQ (reference sequence). Trimming took 4 bases from V and 3 from J, leaving 16 bases between them. CDR3 length: 15 residues. The CDR3 nucleotides read TGTGCCAGCAGCTCGATTCTCACGGGCGACTACGAGCAGTACTTC. Translation gives CASSSILTGDYEQYF. The full variable domain, rest sourced from reference TRBV7-9 and TRBJ2-7, is DTGVSQNPRHKITKRGQNVTFRCDPISEHNRLYWYRQTLGQGPEFLTYFQNEAQLEKSRLLSDRFSAERPKGSFSTLEIQRTEQGDSAMYLCASSSILTGDYEQYFGPGTRLTVT.

CDR3 nucleotides: TGTGCCAGCAGCCCTAGAAGCTCTGGGGCCAACGTCCTGACTTTC. This sequence encodes CASSPRSSGANVLTF. The chain uses TRBV3-1 and TRBJ2-6; D gene unclear. The V and J ends lost 4 bases and 0 bases respectively, with 7 bases between them. CDR1 and CDR2 (germline): LGHDT, YNNKEL (reference sequence). The CDR3 covers 15 residues.

The chain links TRBV20-1 to TRBJ2-2; no reliable D call. With 1 base removed from V and 7 bases from J, the gap between germline ends came to 4 bases. This CDR3 has 11 amino acids. Germline V gene lookup returns CDR1 DFQATT and CDR2 SNEGSKA (reference sequence). Written as DNA, the CDR3 is TGCAGTGCTAGAGTTGTCGGGGAGCTGTTTTTT. It yields the protein CSARVVGELFF.

The chain is built from TRBV15 and TRBJ2-7, with D uncertain. In germline, CDR1 is LNHNV, CDR2 YYDKDF (reference sequence). This CDR3 spans 13 amino acids. The germline V and J ends were trimmed by 5 bases and 1 base, with 9 bases remaining between them. The CDR3 DNA is TGTGCCACCAGCCGCTTAGGTTCCTACGAGCAGTACTTC. As protein: CATSRLGSYEQYF.

The chain has TRBV27 and TRBJ2-7, with D unresolved. The CDR3 covers 13 residues. Germline lookup yields CDR1 MNHEY and CDR2 SMNVEV (reference sequence). V lost 2 bases and J lost 3, with 8 bases in between. The CDR3 reads CASSLTVFYEQYF. CDR3 DNA sequence: TGTGCCAGCAGTTTAACAGTTTTCTACGAGCAGTACTTC.

The V and J genes are TRBV6-6 and TRBJ2-3; D gene unclear. Looked up from germline, CDR1 is MNHNY and CDR2 is SVGAGI (reference sequence). The CDR3 consists of 13 residues. The ends were cut back, 5 bases at V and 4 bases at J, with 10 bases in the middle. Here the CDR3 reads CASSTPNPDTQYF. The CDR3 DNA reads TGTGCCAGCAGTACCCCGAACCCAGATACGCAGTATTTT.

Concerning this clonotype itself: An end of the junction does not agree with germline; a read error may underlie this. The gene calls are TRBV12-3 or TRBV12-4 and TRBJ1-6; D uncertain. CDR3 length equals 18 residues. This CDR3 is CASSIYRLRPERYSPHHF. The CDR3, as DNA: TGTGCCAGCAGTATATACCGACTCAGGCCGGAGAGATATTCACCCCACCACTTT.

As for this clonotype: A much larger clonotype is one base distant, so this may be a read error. This chain links TRBV4-1 with TRBJ2-7; the match to TRBD1 covers 8 bases. The CDR3 extends over 18 amino acids. Germline V gene lookup returns CDR1 MGHRA and CDR2 YSYEKL. The CDR3: CASSQRVVPGQVSYEQCF. CDR3 DNA sequence: TGCGCCAGCAGCCAGCGGGTAGTTCCGGGACAGGTCTCCTACGAGCAGTGCTTC.

This clonotype came up many times. This chain links TRBV20-1 with TRBJ2-1; D might be TRBD2 (5 bases). Germline CDR1 is DFQATT and CDR2 is SNEGSKA (reference sequence). The CDR3 consists of 14 residues. Trimming left V 6 bases short and J 0 bases short, with 12 bases between. The chain's CDR3 is CSAEGGSSYNEQFF. CDR3 nucleotide sequence: TGCAGTGCCGAAGGTGGGAGCTCCTACAATGAGCAGTTCTTC.

The V gene is TRBV5-6, the J gene TRBJ1-1, with a weak D call TRBD1 (5 bases). The CDR3 covers 14 residues. Trimming pared 0 bases from V and 10 bases from J, leaving 16 bases between. The germline V gene encodes CDR1 SGHDT and CDR2 YYEEEE. The DNA of the CDR3 is TGTGCCAGCAGCTTGGAACCAGGGAATCTAAGAGCTTTCTTT. Translation: CASSLEPGNLRAFF.

The J gene is TRBJ1-4, the V gene TRBV28, with 8 positions matching TRBD1. Germline V gene data show CDR1 as MDHEN and CDR2 as SYDVKM. Losses at the gene ends were 6 bases for V and 7 bases for J; bases not matched to a gene: 22. The CDR3 spans 19 residues. CDR3 residues: CASSQPATGAPLWGEKLFF. CDR3 bases: TGTGCCAGCAGCCAACCCGCGACAGGGGCGCCCCTATGGGGTGAAAAACTGTTTTTT.

The V and J genes are TRBV7-9 and TRBJ2-7, with D hard to call. Germline loops: CDR1 SEHNR, CDR2 FQNEAQ (reference sequence). With 5 bases removed from V and 2 bases from J, the gap between germline ends came to 16 bases. This CDR3 is built from 15 residues. This CDR3 reads CASSLLLGGTYEQYF. The CDR3 coding sequence is TGTGCCAGCAGCCTCCTATTGGGCGGAACCTACGAGCAGTACTTC.

This clonotype was seen more than once but under ten times. The chain combines TRBV2 with TRBJ1-4; no definite D call. V shed 2 bases and J shed 8 bases, with 9 bases lying between them. This CDR3 region has 13 residues. The germline CDR1 and CDR2 sequences are SNHLY and FYNNEI. CDR3 DNA sequence: TGTGCCAGCAGTGAAACGGGAGGGGAAAAACTGTTTTTT. As protein: CASSETGGEKLFF.

This clonotype was seen a handful of times. This sequence joins TRBV19 and TRBJ2-1; D remains ambiguous. Trimming took 3 bases from V and 6 from J, leaving 9 bases between them. The CDR3 spans 13 residues. Per germline, CDR1 LNHDA and CDR2 SQIVND (reference sequence). CDR3 sequence (DNA): TGTGCCAGTAGTATGATGGGCTCCAATGAGCAGTTCTTC. Translated: CASSMMGSNEQFF.

This clonotype showed up many times. The chain employs TRBV28 and TRBJ2-1; unclear D gene. Germline V gives CDR1 MDHEN, CDR2 SYDVKM. Trimming stripped 7 bases from V and 1 base from J, with 11 bases between. This CDR3 is 14 amino acids long. The CDR3 protein is CASKRTASYNEQFF. The CDR3 region has the DNA TGTGCCAGCAAGAGGACGGCATCCTACAATGAGCAGTTCTTC.

Points on this clonotype: This CDR3 fails to terminate in the conserved phenylalanine or tryptophan, so it likely reflects a read error. The DNA is left out, because the CDR3 cannot be placed on it with certainty; the CDR3 is given as TCRdb lists it. This chain connects TRBV2 to TRBJ1-2; TRBD1 reflects the table's D call only, with no check against the DNA. The CDR3 spans 11 amino acids, including both terminal residues. Germline V gene sequence: CDR1 SNHLY, CDR2 FYNNEI. CDR3 sequence: CASILNRESLD.

This clonotype has a count of ten or more. CDR3 sequence: CASSYQQGRYTDTQYF. The DNA for the CDR3 is TGTGCCAGCAGTTATCAACAGGGGCGTTACACAGATACGCAGTATTTT. The chain joins TRBV12-3 or TRBV12-4 to TRBJ2-3, with 7 bases fitting TRBD1. The CDR3 loop spans 16 amino acids. Germline trimming cut 4 bases from V and 2 bases from J; bases unmatched to any gene: 9.